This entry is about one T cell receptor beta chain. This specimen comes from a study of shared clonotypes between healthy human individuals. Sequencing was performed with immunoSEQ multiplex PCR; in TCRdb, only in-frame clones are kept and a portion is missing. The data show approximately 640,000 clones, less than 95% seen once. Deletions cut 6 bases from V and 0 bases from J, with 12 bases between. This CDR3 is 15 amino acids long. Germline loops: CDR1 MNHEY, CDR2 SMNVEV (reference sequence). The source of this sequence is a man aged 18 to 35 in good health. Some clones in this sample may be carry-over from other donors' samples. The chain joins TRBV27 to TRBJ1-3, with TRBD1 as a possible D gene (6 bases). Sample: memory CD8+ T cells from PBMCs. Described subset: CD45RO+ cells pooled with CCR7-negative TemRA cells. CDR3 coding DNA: TGTGCCAGCAGAGTACAGGGAAACTCTGGAAACACCATATATTTT. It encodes CASRVQGNSGNTIYF.